Listed below are T cell receptor beta chains from one sample, sequenced in a study of cytomegalovirus exposure and HLA in healthy donors. Produced via immunoSEQ multiplex PCR; TCRdb's table is partial and in-frame only. The sample yields approximately 59,000 clones, around 93% seen once. Sequenced input: PBMCs. These receptors all come from a man aged 18 to 29 in good health and CMV-seropositive. Each CDR3 is given with its conserved first and last residue. Fields, in order: J gene, V gene, clone size, D gene, CDR3 DNA, CDR3 protein. D genes are given only for firm matches. A row's size may be missing; if present it is once, few, many or a size class.

TRBJ1-5	TRBV19	.	TRBD1	TGTGCCAGTAGTATAACAGGGGTGAGCAATCAGCCCCAGCATTTT	CASSITGVSNQPQHF
TRBJ2-2	TRBV28	.	.	TGTGCCAGCAGCTACTACGCCGGGATCACCTTCCCCGGGGAGCTGTTTTTT	CASSYYAGITFPGELFF
TRBJ2-7	TRBV7-2	.	.	TGTGCCAGCAGCTTGGGCCTCCTATACGAGCAGTACTTC	CASSLGLLYEQYF
TRBJ2-2	TRBV29-1	.	TRBD2	TGCAGCGTTGGGACTAGCCCGTACACCGGGGAGCTGTTTTTT	CSVGTSPYTGELFF
TRBJ1-2	TRBV6-1	few	.	TGTGCCAGAATAGGGAGGGAGGGTGGCTACACCTTC	CARIGREGGYTF
TRBJ1-2	TRBV6-1	.	.	TGTGCCAGCAGTGAAGGAACAGGCCTGGGCTACACCTTC	CASSEGTGLGYTF
TRBJ2-1	TRBV7-9	.	TRBD2	TGTGCCAGCAGCTTAGCGCGGCTAGCGGGAGAGTTCTTC	CASSLARLAGEFF
TRBJ1-5	TRBV5-1	once	.	TGCGCCAGCAGTAAGGGGGAATACCAGCCCCAGCATTTT	CASSKGEYQPQHF
TRBJ2-7	TRBV19	once	.	TGTGCCACCCGAAGCCAGGGAAGTAAATACGAGCAGTACTTC	CATRSQGSKYEQYF
TRBJ2-1	TRBV11-2	.	.	TGTGCCAGCAGCTTAGGTCAAAACAATGAGCAGTTCTTC	CASSLGQNNEQFF
TRBJ1-1	TRBV13	.	TRBD1	TGTGCCAGCAGCACCAGACAGGGCGCTGAAGCTTTCTTT	CASSTRQGAEAFF
TRBJ2-2	TRBV28	.	TRBD2	TGTGCCAGCAGTTTATCGGGACTAGCGGCCGGGGAGCTGTTTTTT	CASSLSGLAAGELFF
TRBJ2-7	TRBV27	few	.	TGTGCCAGCAGATCAGGCTACGAGCAGTACTTC	CASRSGYEQYF
TRBJ1-2	TRBV27	.	.	TGTGCCAGCAGTTTATCCTACAGCTATGGCTACACCTTC	CASSLSYSYGYTF
TRBJ1-2	TRBV28	.	TRBD1	TGTGCCAGCAGTCAGACAGGGGACAGAAACTATGGCTACACCTTC	CASSQTGDRNYGYTF
TRBJ1-3	TRBV27	.	TRBD1	TGTGCCAGCAGCTTACAGGGGGCAAGTGGAAACACCATATATTTT	CASSLQGASGNTIYF
TRBJ1-1	TRBV28	.	TRBD1	TGTGCCAGTCCCCCCCGGACAGGGGACATGAACACTGAAGCTTTCTTT	CASPPRTGDMNTEAFF
TRBJ1-1	TRBV9	.	.	TGTGCCAGCAGCGTATCGGTTGGAGGGCCCAGCGACACTGAAGCTTTCTTT	CASSVSVGGPSDTEAFF
TRBJ1-5	TRBV28	.	TRBD1	TGTGCCAGCAGAGCCGCAGGGGGCGGACAGCCCCAGCATTTT	CASRAAGGGQPQHF
TRBJ2-7	TRBV6-1	.	.	TGTGCCAGCGTGTTGAACAGGGCCTACGAGCAGTACTTC	CASVLNRAYEQYF
TRBJ2-7	TRBV20-1	.	.	TGCAGTGCTAGCAGGGCGTACGAGCAGTACTTC	CSASRAYEQYF
TRBJ2-3	TRBV19	.	.	TGTGCCAGTACCGCTACTATCTCCGATACGCAGTATTTT	CASTATISDTQYF
TRBJ2-1	TRBV4-1	.	TRBD2	TGCGCCAGCAGCCAGCTAGACCTGGGACTAGCGGGAGATAATGAGCAGTTCTTC	CASSQLDLGLAGDNEQFF
TRBJ2-3	TRBV4-1	.	.	TGCGCCAGCAGCCAAGGACCCCCCCGGGAAACAGATACGCAGTATTTT	CASSQGPPRETDTQYF